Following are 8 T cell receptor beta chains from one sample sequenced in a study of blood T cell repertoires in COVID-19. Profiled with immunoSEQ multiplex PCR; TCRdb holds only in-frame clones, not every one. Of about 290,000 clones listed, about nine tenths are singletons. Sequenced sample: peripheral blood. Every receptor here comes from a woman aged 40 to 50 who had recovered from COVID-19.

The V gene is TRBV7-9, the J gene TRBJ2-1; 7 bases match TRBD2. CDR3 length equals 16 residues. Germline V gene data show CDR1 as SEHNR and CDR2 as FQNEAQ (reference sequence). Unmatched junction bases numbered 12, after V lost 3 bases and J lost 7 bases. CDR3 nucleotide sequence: TGTGCCAGCAGCTTCGCAGGCCAGCGGGATGGGAATGAGCAGTTCTTC. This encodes CASSFAGQRDGNEQFF.

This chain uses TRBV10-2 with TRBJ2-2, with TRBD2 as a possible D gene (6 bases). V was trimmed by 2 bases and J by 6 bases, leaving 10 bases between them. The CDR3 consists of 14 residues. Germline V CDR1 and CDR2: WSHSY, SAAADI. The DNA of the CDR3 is TGCGCCAGCAGTGAGGGGGGACTCGCCGGGGAGCTGTTTTTT. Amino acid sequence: CASSEGGLAGELFF.

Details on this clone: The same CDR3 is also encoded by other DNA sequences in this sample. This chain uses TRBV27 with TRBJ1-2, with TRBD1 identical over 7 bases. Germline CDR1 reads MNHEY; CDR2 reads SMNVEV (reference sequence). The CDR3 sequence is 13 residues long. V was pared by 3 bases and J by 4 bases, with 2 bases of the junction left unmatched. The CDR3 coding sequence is TGTGCCAGCAGTTTGAGGACAGGCTATGGCTACACCTTC. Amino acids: CASSLRTGYGYTF.

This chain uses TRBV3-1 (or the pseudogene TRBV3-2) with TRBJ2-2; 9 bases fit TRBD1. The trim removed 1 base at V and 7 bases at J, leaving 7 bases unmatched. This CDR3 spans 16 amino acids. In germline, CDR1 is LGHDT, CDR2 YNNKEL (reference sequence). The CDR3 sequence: CASSQGRDRVYGELFF. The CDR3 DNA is TGTGCCAGCAGCCAAGGCCGGGACAGGGTTTACGGGGAGCTGTTTTTT.

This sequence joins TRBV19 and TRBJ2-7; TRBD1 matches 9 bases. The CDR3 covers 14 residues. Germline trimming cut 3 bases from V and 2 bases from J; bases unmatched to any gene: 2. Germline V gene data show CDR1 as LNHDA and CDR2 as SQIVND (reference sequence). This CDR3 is CASSIGTGTYEQYF. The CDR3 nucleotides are TGTGCCAGTAGTATTGGGACAGGGACCTACGAGCAGTACTTC.

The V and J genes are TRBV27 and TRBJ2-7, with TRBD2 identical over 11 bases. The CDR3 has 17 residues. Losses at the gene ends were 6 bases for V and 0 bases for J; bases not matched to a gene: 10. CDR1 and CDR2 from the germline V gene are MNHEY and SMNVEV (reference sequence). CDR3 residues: CASSHEGGTSGSYEQYF. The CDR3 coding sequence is TGTGCCAGCAGCCATGAAGGGGGGACTAGCGGCTCCTACGAGCAGTACTTC.

In DNA, the CDR3 is TGCAGTGCTAGTGGGCAGACGAACACCGGGGAGCTGTTTTTT. Encoded protein: CSASGQTNTGELFF. The gene calls are TRBV20-1 and TRBJ2-2; D is uncertain. Germline CDR1 reads DFQATT; CDR2 reads SNEGSKA (reference sequence). Between the trimmed V and J ends, which lost 3 bases and 0 bases, there was a span of 8 bases. There are 14 residues in the CDR3.

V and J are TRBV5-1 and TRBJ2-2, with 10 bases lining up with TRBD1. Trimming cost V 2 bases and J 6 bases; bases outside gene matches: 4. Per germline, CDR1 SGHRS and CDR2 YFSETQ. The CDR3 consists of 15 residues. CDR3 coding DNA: TGCGCCAGCAGCTTTGGGGACAGGGGCGCCGGGGAGCTGTTTTTT. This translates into CASSFGDRGAGELFF.